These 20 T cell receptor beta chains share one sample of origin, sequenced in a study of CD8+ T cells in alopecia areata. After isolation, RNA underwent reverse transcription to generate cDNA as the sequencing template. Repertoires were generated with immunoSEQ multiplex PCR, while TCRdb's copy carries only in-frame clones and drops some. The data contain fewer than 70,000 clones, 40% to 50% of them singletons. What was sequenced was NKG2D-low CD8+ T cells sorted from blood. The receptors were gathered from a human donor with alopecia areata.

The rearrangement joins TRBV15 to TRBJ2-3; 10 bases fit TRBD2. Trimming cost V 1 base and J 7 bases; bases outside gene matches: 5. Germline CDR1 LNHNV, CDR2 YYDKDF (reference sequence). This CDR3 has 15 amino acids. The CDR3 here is CATSRGASGRNTQYF. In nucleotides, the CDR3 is TGTGCCACCAGCAGAGGGGCTAGCGGGAGAAATACGCAGTATTTT.

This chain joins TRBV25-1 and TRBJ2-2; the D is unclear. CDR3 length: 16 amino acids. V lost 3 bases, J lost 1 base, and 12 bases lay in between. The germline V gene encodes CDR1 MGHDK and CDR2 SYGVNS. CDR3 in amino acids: CASSDYGQENTGELFF. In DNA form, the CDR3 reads TGTGCCAGCAGTGATTATGGGCAGGAGAACACCGGGGAGCTGTTTTTT. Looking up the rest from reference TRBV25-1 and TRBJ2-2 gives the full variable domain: EADIYQTPRYLVIGTGKKITLECSQTMGHDKMYWYQQDPGMELHLIHYSYGVNSTEKGDLSSESTVSRIRTEHFPLTLESARPSHTSQYLCASSDYGQENTGELFFGEGSRLTVL.

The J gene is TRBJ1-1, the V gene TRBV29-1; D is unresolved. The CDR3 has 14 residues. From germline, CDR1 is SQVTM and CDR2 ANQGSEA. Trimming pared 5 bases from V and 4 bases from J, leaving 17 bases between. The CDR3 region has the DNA TGCAGCGTTAGTGCCGGGAGGTATCTCACTGAAGCTTTCTTT. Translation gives CSVSAGRYLTEAFF.

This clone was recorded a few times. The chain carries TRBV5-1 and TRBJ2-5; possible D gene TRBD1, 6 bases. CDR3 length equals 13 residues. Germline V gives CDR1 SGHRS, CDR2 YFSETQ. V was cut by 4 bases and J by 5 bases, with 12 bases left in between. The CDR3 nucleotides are TGCGCCAGCAGCGATACAGGGCTGGAGACCCAGTACTTC. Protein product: CASSDTGLETQYF.

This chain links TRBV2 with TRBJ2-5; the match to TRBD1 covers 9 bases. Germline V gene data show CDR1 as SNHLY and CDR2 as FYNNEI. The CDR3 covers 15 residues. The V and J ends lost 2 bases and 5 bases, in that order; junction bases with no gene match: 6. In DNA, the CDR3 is TGTGCCAGCAGTGAATTTACAGGGGGCGCGGAGACCCAGTACTTC. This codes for CASSEFTGGAETQYF. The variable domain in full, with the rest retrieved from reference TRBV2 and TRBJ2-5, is EPEVTQTPSHQVTQMGQEVILRCVPISNHLYFYWYRQILGQKVEFLVSFYNNEISEKSEIFDDQFSVERPDGSNFTLKIRSTKLEDSAMYFCASSEFTGGAETQYFGPGTRLLVL.

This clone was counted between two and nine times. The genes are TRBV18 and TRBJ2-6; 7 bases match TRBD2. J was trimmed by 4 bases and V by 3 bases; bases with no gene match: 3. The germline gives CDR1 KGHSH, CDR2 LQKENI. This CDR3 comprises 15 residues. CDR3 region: CASSPGGPGANVLTF. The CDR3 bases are TGTGCCAGCTCACCGGGAGGGCCAGGGGCCAACGTCCTGACTTTC.

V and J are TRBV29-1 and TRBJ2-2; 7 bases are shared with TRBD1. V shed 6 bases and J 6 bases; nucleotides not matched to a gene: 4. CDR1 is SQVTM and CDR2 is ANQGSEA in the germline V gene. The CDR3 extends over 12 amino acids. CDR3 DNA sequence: TGCAGCGTCGACAGGGATTCCGGGGAGCTGTTTTTT. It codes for CSVDRDSGELFF.

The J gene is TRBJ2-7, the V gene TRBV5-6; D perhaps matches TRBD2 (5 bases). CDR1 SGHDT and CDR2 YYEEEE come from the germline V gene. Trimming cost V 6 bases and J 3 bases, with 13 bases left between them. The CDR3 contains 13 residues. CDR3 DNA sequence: TGTGCCAGCACCACCGGCCGGGGCTACGAGCAGTACTTC. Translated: CASTTGRGYEQYF. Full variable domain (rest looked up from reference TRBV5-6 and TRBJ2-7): DAGVTQSPTHLIKTRGQQVTLRCSPKSGHDTVSWYQQALGQGPQFIFQYYEEEERQRGNFPDRFSGHQFPNYSSELNVNALLLGDSALYLCASTTGRGYEQYFGPGTRLTVT.

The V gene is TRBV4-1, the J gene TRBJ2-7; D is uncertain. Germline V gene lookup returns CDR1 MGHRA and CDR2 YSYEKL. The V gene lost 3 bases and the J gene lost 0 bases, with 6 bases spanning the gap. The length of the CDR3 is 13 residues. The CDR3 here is CASSHGDSYEQYF. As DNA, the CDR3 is TGCGCCAGCAGCCATGGGGACTCCTACGAGCAGTACTTC.

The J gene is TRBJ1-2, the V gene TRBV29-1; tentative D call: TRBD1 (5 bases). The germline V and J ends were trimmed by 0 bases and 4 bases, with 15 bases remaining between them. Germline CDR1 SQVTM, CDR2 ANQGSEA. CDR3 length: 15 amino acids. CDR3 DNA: TGCAGCGTTGAAGATGGGTACGGGACTCTCTATGGCTACACCTTC. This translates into CSVEDGYGTLYGYTF.

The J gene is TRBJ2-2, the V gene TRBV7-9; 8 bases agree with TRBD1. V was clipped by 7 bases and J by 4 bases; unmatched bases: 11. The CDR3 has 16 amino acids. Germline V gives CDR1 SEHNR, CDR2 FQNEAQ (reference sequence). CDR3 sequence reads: CASTPGGRESTGELFF. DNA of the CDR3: TGTGCCAGCACCCCAGGGGGCAGGGAGAGCACCGGGGAGCTGTTTTTT. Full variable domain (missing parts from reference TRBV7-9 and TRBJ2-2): DTGVSQNPRHKITKRGQNVTFRCDPISEHNRLYWYRQTLGQGPEFLTYFQNEAQLEKSRLLSDRFSAERPKGSFSTLEIQRTEQGDSAMYLCASTPGGRESTGELFFGEGSRLTVL.

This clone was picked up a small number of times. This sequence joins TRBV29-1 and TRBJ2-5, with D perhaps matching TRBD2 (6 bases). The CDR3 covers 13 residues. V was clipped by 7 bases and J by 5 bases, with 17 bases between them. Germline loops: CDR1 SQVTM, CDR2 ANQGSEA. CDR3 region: CSALSREEETQYF. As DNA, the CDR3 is TGCAGCGCCCTCTCAAGGGAGGAGGAGACCCAGTACTTC.

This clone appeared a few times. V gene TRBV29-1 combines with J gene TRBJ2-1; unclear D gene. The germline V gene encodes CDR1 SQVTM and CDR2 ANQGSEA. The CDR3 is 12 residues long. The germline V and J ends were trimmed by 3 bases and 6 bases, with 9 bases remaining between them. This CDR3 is CSVEAPTNEQFF. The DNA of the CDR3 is TGCAGCGTTGAGGCCCCGACCAATGAGCAGTTCTTC.

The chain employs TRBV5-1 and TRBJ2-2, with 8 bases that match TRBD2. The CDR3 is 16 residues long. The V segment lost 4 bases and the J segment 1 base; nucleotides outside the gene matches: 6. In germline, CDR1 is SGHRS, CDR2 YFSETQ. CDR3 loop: CASSLMSGGNTGELFF. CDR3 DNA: TGCGCCAGCAGCCTGATGAGCGGGGGGAACACCGGGGAGCTGTTTTTT.

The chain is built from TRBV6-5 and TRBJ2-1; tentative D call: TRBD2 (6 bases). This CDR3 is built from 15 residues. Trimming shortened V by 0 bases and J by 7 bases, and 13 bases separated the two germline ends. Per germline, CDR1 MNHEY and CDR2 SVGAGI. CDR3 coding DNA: TGTGCCAGCAGTTACTCACTAGCTGGCAATAATGAGCAGTTCTTC. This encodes CASSYSLAGNNEQFF.

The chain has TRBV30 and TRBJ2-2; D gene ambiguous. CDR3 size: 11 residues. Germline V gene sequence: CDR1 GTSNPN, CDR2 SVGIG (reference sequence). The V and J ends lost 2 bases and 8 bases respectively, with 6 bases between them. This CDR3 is CAWSYRGELFF. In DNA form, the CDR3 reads TGTGCCTGGAGTTATAGGGGGGAGCTGTTTTTT.

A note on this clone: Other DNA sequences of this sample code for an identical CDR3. The CDR3 DNA reads as TGCAGCGTTGTAAGCGGGGGGGCTTATGAGCAGTTCTTC. It specifies CSVVSGGAYEQFF. This rearrangement joins TRBV29-1 to TRBJ2-1; 10 bases are shared with TRBD2. Looked up from germline, CDR1 is SQVTM and CDR2 is ANQGSEA. V lost 4 bases and J lost 8; bases outside the gene matches: 5. The CDR3 loop spans 13 amino acids.

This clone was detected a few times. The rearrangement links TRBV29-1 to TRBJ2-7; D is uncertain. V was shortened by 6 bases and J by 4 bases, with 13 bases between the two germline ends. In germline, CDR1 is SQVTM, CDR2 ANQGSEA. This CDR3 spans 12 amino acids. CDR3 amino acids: CSVHPMTYEQYF. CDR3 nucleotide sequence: TGCAGCGTCCACCCGATGACTTACGAGCAGTACTTC.

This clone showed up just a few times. CDR3 amino acids: CSVDSLFTEAFF. In DNA form, the CDR3 reads TGCAGCGTTGATTCGTTGTTCACTGAAGCTTTCTTT. The chain uses TRBV29-1 and TRBJ1-1; D ambiguous. Trimming took off 3 bases at V and 4 bases at J, with 9 bases between the two ends. The length of the CDR3 is 12 residues. Germline CDR1 and CDR2: SQVTM and ANQGSEA.

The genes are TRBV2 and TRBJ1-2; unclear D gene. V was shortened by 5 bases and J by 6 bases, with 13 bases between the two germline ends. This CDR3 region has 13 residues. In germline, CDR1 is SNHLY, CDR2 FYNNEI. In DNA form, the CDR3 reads TGTGCCAGCAGTAGCAGGCTTTTTGATGGCTACACCTTC. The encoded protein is CASSSRLFDGYTF.